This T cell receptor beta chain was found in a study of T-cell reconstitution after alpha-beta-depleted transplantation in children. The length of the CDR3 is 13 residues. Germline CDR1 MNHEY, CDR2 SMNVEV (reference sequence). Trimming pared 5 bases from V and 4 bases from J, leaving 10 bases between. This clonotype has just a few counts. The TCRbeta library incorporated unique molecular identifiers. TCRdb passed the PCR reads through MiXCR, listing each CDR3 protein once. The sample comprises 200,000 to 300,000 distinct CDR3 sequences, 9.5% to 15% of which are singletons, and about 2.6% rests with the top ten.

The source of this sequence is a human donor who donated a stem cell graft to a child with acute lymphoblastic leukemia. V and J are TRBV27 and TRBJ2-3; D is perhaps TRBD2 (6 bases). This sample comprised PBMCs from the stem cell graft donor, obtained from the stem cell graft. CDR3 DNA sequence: TGTGCCAGCAGTGGAACGGGGGCAGATACGCAGTATTTT. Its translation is CASSGTGADTQYF.